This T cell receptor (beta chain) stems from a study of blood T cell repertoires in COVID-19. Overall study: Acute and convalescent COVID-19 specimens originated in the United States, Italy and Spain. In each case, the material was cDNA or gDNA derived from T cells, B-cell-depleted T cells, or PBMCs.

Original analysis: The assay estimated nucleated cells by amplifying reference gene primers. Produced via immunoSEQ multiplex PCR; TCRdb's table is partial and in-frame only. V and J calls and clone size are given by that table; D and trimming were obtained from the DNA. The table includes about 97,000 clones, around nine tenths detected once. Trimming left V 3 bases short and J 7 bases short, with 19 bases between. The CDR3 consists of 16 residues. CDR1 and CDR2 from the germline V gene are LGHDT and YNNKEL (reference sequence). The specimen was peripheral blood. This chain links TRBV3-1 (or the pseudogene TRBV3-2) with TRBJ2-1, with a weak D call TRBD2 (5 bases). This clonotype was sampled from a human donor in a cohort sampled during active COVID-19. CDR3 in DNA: TGTGCCAGCAGCCAGCCACTAGTCGAGGCGCGAAATGAGCAGTTCTTC. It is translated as CASSQPLVEARNEQFF.